Listed below are T cell receptor beta chains from one sample, sequenced in a study of blood T cell repertoires in COVID-19. The repertoire was sequenced with immunoSEQ multiplex PCR; TCRdb's copy has only in-frame clones and lacks some. Altogether tens of thousands of clones are present, about three quarters being singletons, with the ten largest covering under 9%. Sequenced input: peripheral blood. Receptors originate from a man aged 70 or older with active or convalescent COVID-19. Each CDR3 is given with its conserved first and last residue. Fields, in order: V gene, J gene, D gene, clone size, CDR3 protein, CDR3 DNA. A D gene is named only where the DNA matches it firmly. Size values are once, few and many counts, or a class for expanded clones, and some rows have none.

>TRBV10-3|TRBJ2-5|TRBD2|-
CAISGMGGETQYF
TGTGCCATCAGTGGTATGGGAGGGGAGACCCAGTACTTC
>TRBV3-1/TRBV3-2|TRBJ2-3|-|-
CASSPLGAVTQYF
TGTGCCAGCAGCCCCCTAGGGGCAGTAACGCAGTATTTT
>TRBV9|TRBJ2-1|-|-
CASRKTGDNEQFF
TGTGCCAGCAGAAAGACTGGAGACAATGAGCAGTTCTTC
>TRBV28|TRBJ1-2|-|-
CASSQGYGYTF
TGTGCCAGCAGTCAGGGCTATGGCTACACCTTC
>TRBV6-6|TRBJ1-6|-|-
CASKVVGGNSPLHF
TGTGCCAGCAAGGTCGTGGGGGGGAATTCACCCCTCCACTTT
>TRBV5-6|TRBJ1-2|-|-
CASDRAGNYGYTF
TGTGCCAGCGACAGAGCGGGTAACTATGGCTACACCTTC
>TRBV6-5|TRBJ1-1|-|-
CASSLRDNLNTEAFF
TGTGCCAGCAGCCTCCGGGACAACCTGAACACTGAAGCTTTCTTT
>TRBV6-5|TRBJ2-1|TRBD2|once
CASSYSGTSRANEQFF
TGTGCCAGCAGTTACTCTGGGACTAGTAGGGCCAATGAGCAGTTCTTC
>TRBV5-1|TRBJ1-5|-|-
CASSRQGNQPQHF
TGCGCCAGCAGCCGTCAGGGAAATCAGCCCCAGCATTTT
>TRBV1|TRBJ1-1|-|-
CTSLREGREAFF
TGCACCAGCCTCCGGGAGGGGAGAGAAGCTTTCTTT
>TRBV11-2|TRBJ2-5|TRBD1|-
CASSPLDREETQYF
TGTGCCAGCAGCCCCCTGGACAGGGAAGAGACCCAGTACTTC
>TRBV5-1|TRBJ1-2|TRBD1|-
CASSPRTGDYGYTF
TGCGCCAGCAGCCCACGGACAGGGGACTATGGCTACACCTTC
>TRBV11-2|TRBJ1-1|-|-
CASSSIRGTTEAFF
TGTGCCAGCAGCTCCATTAGGGGGACCACTGAAGCTTTCTTT
>TRBV5-6|TRBJ2-7|-|-
CASSLDLGWSGASREQYF
TGTGCCAGCAGCTTGGATCTGGGTTGGAGTGGGGCCTCTCGGGAGCAGTACTTC
>TRBV3-1/TRBV3-2|TRBJ1-6|-|-
CASSYTGWPAPTPLHF
TGTGCCAGCAGCTACACGGGTTGGCCGGCACCCACTCCCCTCCACTTT
>TRBV5-1|TRBJ1-6|-|-
CASQRGNGDSPLHF
TGCGCCAGCCAAAGGGGGAATGGGGATTCACCCCTCCACTTT
>TRBV15|TRBJ2-7|-|-
CATSRDLGYETGQYF
TGTGCCACCAGCAGAGATTTAGGCTACGAGACGGGGCAGTACTTC
>TRBV7-2|TRBJ2-5|-|once
CASGASPRETQYF
TGTGCCAGCGGGGCATCGCCTCGGGAGACCCAGTACTTC
>TRBV6-5|TRBJ1-2|-|-
CAKSTATYGYTF
TGTGCCAAGTCGACAGCTACCTATGGCTACACCTTC
>TRBV5-4|TRBJ2-7|-|-
CASSLVSQGISYEQYF
TGTGCCAGCAGCTTGGTGAGCCAGGGAATCTCCTACGAGCAGTACTTC
>TRBV7-2|TRBJ1-3|-|-
CASSLYRNTIYF
TGTGCCAGCAGCTTATACCGGAACACCATATATTTT
>TRBV11-2|TRBJ1-3|-|few
CASSPSAAAGNTIYF
TGTGCCAGCAGCCCCTCTGCGGCCGCTGGAAACACCATATATTTT